These 20 T cell receptor beta chains originate from one sample sequenced in a study of cytomegalovirus exposure and HLA in healthy donors. The PCR ran on 60 Vbeta and 13 Jbeta primers. The repertoire was sequenced with immunoSEQ multiplex PCR; TCRdb's copy has only in-frame clones and lacks some. This table holds around 150,000 clones, roughly 78% found once. The sample comprised PBMCs. These receptors all stem from a man younger than 40 in good health and CMV-seronegative.

The V and J genes are TRBV29-1 and TRBJ2-7, with 7 nucleotides matching TRBD1. Germline-derived CDR1 and CDR2 are SQVTM and ANQGSEA. V shed 4 bases, J shed 0 bases, and the junction held 9 bases outside the gene matches. CDR3 length: 15 residues. The DNA of the CDR3 is TGCAGCGTTGCAGGGGGAGACAGGGACTCCTACGAGCAGTACTTC. It is translated as CSVAGGDRDSYEQYF.

This clone was recorded a few times. The chain recombines TRBV27 with TRBJ1-5; D is unresolved. The germline V gene has CDR1 MNHEY and CDR2 SMNVEV (reference sequence). The CDR3 has 14 amino acids. Trimming removed 4 bases from V and 8 bases from J, with 15 bases in between. The CDR3 loop is CASSSPHSSEPQHF. CDR3 bases: TGTGCCAGCAGTTCCCCACACAGTTCGGAGCCCCAGCATTTT.

The chain carries TRBV28 and TRBJ2-1; TRBD2 matches 16 bases. Germline values: CDR1 MDHEN, CDR2 SYDVKM. V trimming: 9 bases; J trimming: 14 bases; junction bases outside the gene matches: 13. The CDR3 has 15 residues. The CDR3: CASVPGTSGRASKFF. In DNA, the CDR3 is TGTGCCAGTGTCCCCGGGACTAGCGGGAGGGCCTCAAAGTTCTTC.

The gene calls are TRBV30 and TRBJ1-2; possible D gene TRBD1, 6 bases. Per germline, CDR1 GTSNPN and CDR2 SVGIG (reference sequence). The CDR3 loop spans 14 amino acids. Between the trimmed V and J ends, which lost 4 bases and 0 bases, there was a span of 12 bases. CDR3 region: CAWNPGQSNYGYTF. The CDR3 DNA reads as TGTGCCTGGAACCCTGGACAGTCTAACTATGGCTACACCTTC.

The chain combines TRBV30 with TRBJ2-5; 8 bases align to TRBD1. The CDR3 totals 16 residues. V dropped 3 bases and J dropped 0; count of bases not matched to a gene: 9. The germline CDR1 and CDR2 sequences are GTSNPN and SVGIG (reference sequence). The CDR3 reads CAWSRGLSVYQETQYF. CDR3 DNA: TGTGCCTGGAGCAGGGGGCTATCGGTGTACCAAGAGACCCAGTACTTC.

This chain joins TRBV5-1 and TRBJ2-1, with 8 bases lining up with TRBD2. The CDR3 length is 14 residues. Germline V gene sequence: CDR1 SGHRS, CDR2 YFSETQ. V was clipped by 4 bases and J by 9 bases; unmatched bases: 9. The DNA of the CDR3 is TGCGCCAGCAGCCCCGCGGCCGGGGGGGGTGAGCAGTTCTTC. Protein: CASSPAAGGGEQFF.

The rearrangement links TRBV7-6 to TRBJ2-7, with TRBD1 matching 10 bases. The CDR3 is 16 residues long. Germline V CDR1 and CDR2: SGHVS, FNYEAQ. After removal of 5 bases from V and 5 bases from J, the junction contained 12 bases not matched to a gene. The CDR3 region has the DNA TGTGCCAGCAGCCAGAAGGGGGACAGGGGTAGGGACGAGCAGTACTTC. Its translation: CASSQKGDRGRDEQYF.

This clone appeared once. The J gene is TRBJ1-2, the V gene TRBV5-4; maybe TRBD1 (5 bases). This CDR3 is 15 amino acids long. Germline assignment: CDR1 SGHNT and CDR2 YYREEE (reference sequence). The V end was cut by 4 bases, the J end by 3 bases, with 16 bases between. The CDR3 sequence is CASSPAGYPDYGYTF. The CDR3 DNA reads as TGTGCCAGCAGCCCGGCAGGGTATCCTGACTATGGCTACACCTTC.

This clone was counted only a few times. CDR3 protein: CASSGTSGSYEQYF. The CDR3 nucleotides are TGTGCCAGCAGCGGGACTAGCGGATCCTACGAGCAGTACTTC. The V and J genes are TRBV6-1 and TRBJ2-7, with TRBD2 matching over 11 bases. J gave up 1 base and V 6 bases, and 2 bases lay outside the gene matches. Germline V CDR1 and CDR2: MNHNS, SASEGT. The CDR3 is 14 amino acids.

The genes are TRBV7-9 and TRBJ2-7; a weak D match, TRBD1 (5 bases). From germline, CDR1 is SEHNR and CDR2 FQNEAQ (reference sequence). Deletions cut 4 bases from V and 3 bases from J, with 10 bases between. The CDR3 consists of 13 residues. The CDR3 DNA sequence: TGTGCCAGCAGCTCCACAGGCCTCTACGAGCAGTACTTC. Its protein is CASSSTGLYEQYF. Together with reference TRBV7-9 and TRBJ2-7, the CDR3 gives the full variable domain: DTGVSQNPRHKITKRGQNVTFRCDPISEHNRLYWYRQTLGQGPEFLTYFQNEAQLEKSRLLSDRFSAERPKGSFSTLEIQRTEQGDSAMYLCASSSTGLYEQYFGPGTRLTVT.

This chain connects TRBV15 to TRBJ2-2; TRBD2 might be the D (5 bases). This CDR3 has 13 amino acids. Trimming cost V 8 bases and J 2 bases, with 9 bases left between them. The germline gives CDR1 LNHNV, CDR2 YYDKDF (reference sequence). The CDR3 DNA reads as TGTGCCACCGGTAGCGCCAACACCGGGGAGCTGTTTTTT. Amino acid sequence: CATGSANTGELFF.

V gene TRBV30 combines with J gene TRBJ1-4; 8 bases are shared with TRBD1. This CDR3 region has 16 residues. V lost 2 bases and J lost 2; bases outside the gene matches: 7. Germline-derived CDR1 and CDR2 are GTSNPN and SVGIG (reference sequence). Here the CDR3 reads CAWSRAGGRTNEKLFF. In DNA form, the CDR3 reads TGTGCCTGGAGTCGGGCAGGGGGCAGGACTAATGAAAAACTGTTTTTT.

This chain links TRBV6-1 with TRBJ1-5, with TRBD1 as a possible D gene (6 bases). CDR1 and CDR2 from the germline V gene are MNHNS and SASEGT. The CDR3 spans 13 residues. Trimming stripped 2 bases from V and 5 bases from J, with 7 bases between. The CDR3 sequence is CASSEPGDQPQHF. The CDR3 region has the DNA TGTGCCAGCAGTGAACCAGGGGATCAGCCCCAGCATTTT.

The rearrangement joins TRBV29-1 to TRBJ2-7, with 12 nucleotides matching TRBD2. Germline CDR1 is SQVTM and CDR2 is ANQGSEA. CDR3 length: 13 amino acids. The trim removed 8 bases at V and 6 bases at J, leaving 8 bases unmatched. This CDR3 is CSFGLAGMGEQYF. In nucleotides, the CDR3 is TGCAGCTTCGGACTAGCGGGGATGGGCGAGCAGTACTTC.

The rearrangement uses TRBV28 and TRBJ1-5, with D perhaps TRBD1 (6 bases). V was pared by 8 bases and J by 6 bases, with 17 bases between. Germline values: CDR1 MDHEN, CDR2 SYDVKM. CDR3 length equals 14 residues. CDR3 coding DNA: TGTGCCAGCCGCGGGTACAGGGAAGGTCAGCCCCAGCATTTT. Its protein product is CASRGYREGQPQHF.

To note about this clone: Other DNA sequences in the sample encode the same CDR3. This chain connects TRBV2 to TRBJ2-7; TRBD2 matches at 11 bases. CDR3 length: 14 residues. After removal of 6 bases from V and 10 bases from J, the junction contained 11 bases not matched to a gene. CDR1 is SNHLY and CDR2 is FYNNEI in the germline V gene. The CDR3: CASRVILGLAGQYF. The CDR3, as DNA: TGTGCCAGCAGAGTAATTCTTGGACTAGCGGGCCAGTACTTC. Looking up the rest from reference TRBV2 and TRBJ2-7 gives the full variable domain: EPEVTQTPSHQVTQMGQEVILRCVPISNHLYFYWYRQILGQKVEFLVSFYNNEISEKSEIFDDQFSVERPDGSNFTLKIRSTKLEDSAMYFCASRVILGLAGQYFGPGTRLTVT.

About this clone: A read error may produce the germline difference seen at one junction end. The rearrangement links TRBV7-7 to TRBJ2-7, with 9 bases aligning to TRBD1. Per germline, CDR1 SSHAT and CDR2 FNYEAQ (reference sequence). The CDR3 runs 16 residues. CDR3 sequence reads: CASSQGTGTGNYEQYF. The CDR3 nucleotides are TGTGCTAGCAGCCAAGGAACGGGGACAGGGAACTACGAGCAGTACTTC.

This sequence joins TRBV28 and TRBJ2-7; TRBD2 agrees at 7 bases. The CDR3 totals 19 residues. The V gene end was trimmed by 7 bases and the J gene end by 0 bases; junction bases not matched to a gene: 21. Germline V gene sequence: CDR1 MDHEN, CDR2 SYDVKM. The CDR3 nucleotides read TGTGCCAGCACCCCGACCCTCGGGGGATCTGCGGGAGACTCCTACGAGCAGTACTTC. This codes for CASTPTLGGSAGDSYEQYF.

J is TRBJ2-7 and V is TRBV28; 9 nucleotides align to TRBD1. This CDR3 comprises 15 residues. CDR1 and CDR2 (germline): MDHEN, SYDVKM. The trim removed 2 bases at V and 3 bases at J, leaving 5 bases unmatched. The CDR3 is CASSLTGQGLYEQYF. CDR3 nucleotide sequence: TGTGCCAGCAGTTTAACGGGACAGGGTCTCTACGAGCAGTACTTC. The variable domain in full, with the rest retrieved from reference TRBV28 and TRBJ2-7, is DVKVTQSSRYLVKRTGEKVFLECVQDMDHENMFWYRQDPGLGLRLIYFSYDVKMKEKGDIPEGYSVSREKKERFSLILESASTNQTSMYLCASSLTGQGLYEQYFGPGTRLTVT.

The rearrangement joins TRBV6-4 to TRBJ2-1, with 8 bases that match TRBD2. CDR3 size: 15 residues. Germline V gene sequence: CDR1 MRHNA, CDR2 SNTAGT. Trimming took 3 bases from V and 2 from J; bases not matched to a gene: 3. CDR3 region: CASSEQRGPYNEQFF. The CDR3 region has the DNA TGTGCCAGCAGTGAACAGCGGGGGCCCTACAATGAGCAGTTCTTC.